This entry lists 21 T cell receptor beta chains sequenced from one sample in a study of blood T cell repertoires in COVID-19. Method: immunoSEQ multiplex PCR; TCRdb's copy keeps in-frame clones and lacks some. Counted here are about 280,000 clones, about nine tenths occurring once; the ten biggest clones make up about 3%. Sequenced: peripheral blood. The receptors come from a woman aged 25-40 years with active or convalescent COVID-19.

The chain links TRBV6-2 or TRBV6-3 to TRBJ1-5, with 7 bases fitting TRBD1. Per germline, CDR1 MNHEY and CDR2 SVGEGT. The CDR3 covers 18 residues. Germline trimming cut 2 bases from V and 0 bases from J; bases unmatched to any gene: 10. Here the CDR3 reads CASSYDRVKVVSNQPQHF. Here the CDR3 DNA reads TGTGCCAGCAGTTACGACAGGGTAAAAGTGGTTAGCAATCAGCCCCAGCATTTT.

Here the CDR3 DNA reads TGCGCCAGCAGCCTATCGGAGGGGGAGACCCAGTACTTC. Protein sequence: CASSLSEGETQYF. This chain connects TRBV4-1 to TRBJ2-5; tentatively, D is TRBD2 (6 bases). Germline assignment: CDR1 MGHRA and CDR2 YSYEKL. Deletions cut 4 bases from V and 5 bases from J, with 11 bases between. CDR3 length equals 13 residues.

Only a few counts were recorded for this clone. The chain carries TRBV6-5 and TRBJ2-1; D possibly corresponds to TRBD1 (6 bases). Trimming shortened V by 2 bases and J by 6 bases, and 11 bases separated the two germline ends. The V gene's germline CDR1 is MNHEY and CDR2 SVGAGI. The CDR3 sequence is 14 residues long. CDR3 residues: CASSYLGRGNEQFF. Written as DNA, the CDR3 is TGTGCCAGCAGTTACCTTGGCAGGGGCAATGAGCAGTTCTTC.

The chain employs TRBV5-1 and TRBJ1-1; D is possibly TRBD1 (5 bases). CDR3 length: 17 residues. V lost 0 bases and J 0 bases, leaving 15 bases between the germline ends. The germline V gene has CDR1 SGHRS and CDR2 YFSETQ. For the CDR3, the DNA is TGCGCCAGCAGCTTGGGCCCAGGGAAGTTCATGAACACTGAAGCTTTCTTT. Translation: CASSLGPGKFMNTEAFF. Full variable domain (missing parts from reference TRBV5-1 and TRBJ1-1): KAGVTQTPRYLIKTRGQQVTLSCSPISGHRSVSWYQQTPGQGLQFLFEYFSETQRNKGNFPGRFSGRQFSNSRSEMNVSTLELGDSALYLCASSLGPGKFMNTEAFFGQGTRLTVV.

The V call is TRBV7-2, the J call TRBJ2-5; 11 nucleotides align to TRBD2. Per germline, CDR1 SGHTA and CDR2 FQGNSA. With 1 base clipped from V and 6 bases from J, the junction kept 7 bases outside the gene matches. CDR3 length: 16 residues. In DNA form, the CDR3 reads TGTGCCAGCAGCTTAGATGGTAGCGGGGGGGCCCAGACCCAGTACTTC. Its translation is CASSLDGSGGAQTQYF.

The genes are TRBV19 and TRBJ1-2, with 7 bases aligning to TRBD1. The CDR3 has 15 residues. In germline, CDR1 is LNHDA, CDR2 SQIVND (reference sequence). V lost 10 bases, J lost 3 bases, and 14 bases stayed unmatched. The CDR3 loop reads CATFSTGTAYYGYTF. The CDR3 region has the DNA TGTGCCACCTTTTCCACCGGGACAGCTTACTATGGCTACACCTTC. Full variable domain (missing parts from reference TRBV19 and TRBJ1-2): DGGITQSPKYLFRKEGQNVTLSCEQNLNHDAMYWYRQDPGQGLRLIYYSQIVNDFQKGDIAEGYSVSREKKESFPLTVTSAQKNPTAFYLCATFSTGTAYYGYTFGSGTRLTVV.

The chain links TRBV4-3 to TRBJ2-5, with a tentative D call TRBD2 (6 bases). Trimming pared 0 bases from V and 5 bases from J, leaving 25 bases between. The CDR3 consists of 19 residues. Per germline, CDR1 LGHNA and CDR2 YSLEER. CDR3 amino acids: CASSQDLGPPAGHGETQYF. In DNA, the CDR3 is TGCGCCAGCAGCCAAGATCTGGGGCCCCCAGCGGGCCATGGGGAGACCCAGTACTTC.

This clone was found many times. This chain joins TRBV19 and TRBJ1-6, with D possibly matching TRBD1 (5 bases). Germline-derived CDR1 and CDR2 are LNHDA and SQIVND (reference sequence). The CDR3 is 19 residues long. V dropped 2 bases and J dropped 2 bases, with 19 bases sitting between them. This CDR3 is CASSIMRGLDGAYNSPLHF. CDR3 DNA sequence: TGTGCCAGTAGTATAATGAGGGGACTCGACGGCGCCTATAATTCACCCCTCCACTTT.

The rearrangement joins TRBV30 to TRBJ1-3; the D is unclear. The V gene's germline CDR1 is GTSNPN and CDR2 SVGIG (reference sequence). V was trimmed by 0 bases and J by 7 bases, leaving 16 bases between them. The CDR3 is 15 residues long. The CDR3 here is CAWSVRGTSANTIYF. CDR3 coding DNA: TGTGCCTGGAGTGTACGAGGCACATCAGCCAACACCATATATTTT.

V gene TRBV5-4 combines with J gene TRBJ1-6, with 8 bases lining up with TRBD1. Unmatched junction bases numbered 11, after V lost 0 bases and J lost 9 bases. Germline CDR1 and CDR2: SGHNT and YYREEE (reference sequence). The CDR3 contains 17 residues. CDR3: CASSLGVDRVAGSPLHF. The CDR3 DNA follows: TGTGCCAGCAGCTTGGGGGTGGACAGGGTAGCGGGTTCACCCCTCCACTTT.

The J gene is TRBJ2-1, the V gene TRBV11-3, with D unclear. The CDR3 extends over 15 amino acids. CDR1 is SGHNT and CDR2 is YENEEA in the germline V gene. V was clipped by 5 bases and J by 9 bases, with 20 bases between them. The CDR3 here is CASSRGDQPDGEQFF. The CDR3 DNA is TGTGCCAGCAGCAGAGGCGATCAGCCAGATGGTGAGCAGTTCTTC.

The chain joins TRBV4-2 to TRBJ2-7; 9 bases map to TRBD2. J was trimmed by 6 bases and V by 1 base; bases with no gene match: 4. The CDR3 extends over 14 amino acids. CDR1 is LGHNA, CDR2 YNFKEQ, per germline. The CDR3 region is CASSQGSGGSEQYF. The CDR3 region has the DNA TGTGCCAGCAGCCAAGGTAGCGGGGGATCCGAGCAGTACTTC.

The chain is built from TRBV20-1 and TRBJ1-5, with no clear D. With 5 bases removed from V and 6 bases from J, the gap between germline ends came to 8 bases. This CDR3 has 11 amino acids. Germline V gene lookup returns CDR1 DFQATT and CDR2 SNEGSKA (reference sequence). This CDR3 reads CSAGPGQPQHF. CDR3 sequence (DNA): TGCAGTGCTGGCCCGGGTCAGCCCCAGCATTTT.

The rearrangement links TRBV30 to TRBJ1-2; 9 bases agree with TRBD1. The CDR3 has 15 amino acids. V shed 5 bases, J shed 4 bases, and the junction held 11 bases outside the gene matches. The germline V gene has CDR1 GTSNPN and CDR2 SVGIG (reference sequence). In DNA form, the CDR3 reads TGTGCCTGGGCCTCCGGGACAGGGAGAATCTATGGCTACACCTTC. This sequence encodes CAWASGTGRIYGYTF.

This sequence joins TRBV18 and TRBJ1-1; tentatively, D is TRBD1 (6 bases). CDR1 and CDR2 (germline): KGHSH, LQKENI. The CDR3 is 16 residues long. The V and J ends lost 4 bases and 0 bases respectively, with 15 bases between them. Here the CDR3 reads CASSLKTGEMNTEAFF. The CDR3 region has the DNA TGTGCCAGCTCACTTAAGACAGGAGAAATGAACACTGAAGCTTTCTTT.

The chain has TRBV28 and TRBJ1-1; perhaps TRBD1 as D (5 bases). Germline CDR1 is MDHEN and CDR2 is SYDVKM. The V and J ends lost 10 bases and 3 bases respectively, with 12 bases between them. The CDR3 extends over 12 amino acids. The CDR3 is CATRTGDTEAFF. The CDR3 DNA is TGTGCCACCAGGACGGGGGACACTGAAGCTTTCTTT.

This chain connects TRBV10-3 to TRBJ2-2, with TRBD2 identical over 7 bases. The trim removed 10 bases at V and 6 bases at J, leaving 11 bases unmatched. Germline V lookup: CDR1 ENHRY, CDR2 SYGVKD. This CDR3 region has 14 residues. The CDR3 here is CATGTAGVAGELFF. The CDR3 nucleotides read TGTGCCACGGGGACGGCGGGGGTTGCCGGGGAGCTGTTTTTT.

The gene calls are TRBV4-1 and TRBJ2-7; a weak D match, TRBD2 (7 bases). V was clipped by 6 bases and J by 5 bases, with 20 bases between them. The germline V gene has CDR1 MGHRA and CDR2 YSYEKL. The CDR3 totals 15 residues. DNA for the CDR3: TGCGCCAGCAGGCAAAAAGGGGGGGGCTCGCACGAGCAGTACTTC. Its protein product is CASRQKGGGSHEQYF.

Written as DNA, the CDR3 is TGTGCCAGCAGCTTAAACCCGGAGCGGGGGGCCGAAGATACGCAGTATTTT. This encodes CASSLNPERGAEDTQYF. The rearrangement joins TRBV7-3 to TRBJ2-3; the match to TRBD2 covers 9 bases. The CDR3 loop spans 17 amino acids. Germline lookup yields CDR1 SGHTA and CDR2 FQGTGA. The trim removed 1 base at V and 5 bases at J, leaving 10 bases unmatched.

This chain links TRBV5-1 with TRBJ2-7; D not certain. Germline CDR1 SGHRS, CDR2 YFSETQ. CDR3 length: 12 amino acids. V was clipped by 7 bases and J by 5 bases, with 13 bases between them. CDR3 coding DNA: TGCGCCAGCGGGTCGGGTTGGGACGAGCAGTACTTC. Its translation is CASGSGWDEQYF.

The chain uses TRBV18 and TRBJ2-5, with 10 bases identical to TRBD1. Germline lookup yields CDR1 KGHSH and CDR2 LQKENI. Unmatched junction bases numbered 10, after V lost 1 base and J lost 5 bases. The CDR3 has 17 residues. The CDR3 nucleotides read TGTGCCAGCTCACCACGATTGGGGACAGGGGTACAGGAGACCCAGTACTTC. This encodes CASSPRLGTGVQETQYF. The complete variable domain, with remaining parts taken from reference TRBV18 and TRBJ2-5, reads NAGVMQNPRHLVRRRGQEARLRCSPMKGHSHVYWYRQLPEEGLKFMVYLQKENIIDESGMPKERFSAEFPKEGPSILRIQQVVRGDSAAYFCASSPRLGTGVQETQYFGPGTRLLVL.